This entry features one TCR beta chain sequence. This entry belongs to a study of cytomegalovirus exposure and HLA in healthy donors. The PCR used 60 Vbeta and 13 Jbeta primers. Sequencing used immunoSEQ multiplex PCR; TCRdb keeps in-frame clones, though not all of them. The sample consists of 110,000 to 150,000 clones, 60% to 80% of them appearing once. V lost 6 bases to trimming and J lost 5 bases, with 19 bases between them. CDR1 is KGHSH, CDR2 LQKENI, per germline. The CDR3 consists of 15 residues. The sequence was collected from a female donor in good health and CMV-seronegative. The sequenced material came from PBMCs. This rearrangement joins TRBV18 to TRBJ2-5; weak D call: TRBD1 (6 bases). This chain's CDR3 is CASSPPRGGEETQYF. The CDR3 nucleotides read TGTGCCAGCTCGCCCCCCCGTGGGGGCGAGGAGACCCAGTACTTC.